Presented here are 30 T cell receptor beta chains from one specimen sequenced in a study of identical twins. TCRdb re-called the 5' RACE reads with MiXCR, one entry per CDR3 protein. The table shows some 630,000 distinct CDR3 sequences, with about 7% occurring only once. This sample was also put to use in a study of yellow fever vaccine responses in identical twins.

Sequencing used PBMCs. Source of these receptors: a woman aged 18-29 years in good health.

V gene TRBV24-1 combines with J gene TRBJ2-1; tentatively, D is TRBD2 (6 bases). V lost 4 bases and J lost 9, with 18 bases in between. The CDR3 is made up of 15 amino acids. Per germline, CDR1 KGHDR and CDR2 SFDVKD. The CDR3 coding sequence is TGTGCCACCAGTGAGGGGACTGTTGAGGCAACTGAGCAGTTCTTC. Translated: CATSEGTVEATEQFF.

The J gene is TRBJ1-1, the V gene TRBV3-1; D is ambiguous. The V end was cut by 2 bases, the J end by 3 bases, with 13 bases between. The CDR3 spans 15 residues. Per the germline V gene, CDR1 is LGHDT and CDR2 is YNNKEL (reference sequence). The CDR3 region has the DNA TGTGCCAGCAGCCAAAGGTCCTCCGGGCACACTGAAGCTTTCTTT. It specifies CASSQRSSGHTEAFF.

This clonotype has ten or more counts. The chain uses TRBV7-2 and TRBJ2-3; D possibly uses TRBD1 or TRBD2 (5 bases each). V was clipped by 5 bases and J by 3 bases, with 15 bases between them. Germline values: CDR1 SGHTA, CDR2 FQGNSA. This CDR3 comprises 15 residues. The CDR3 coding sequence is TGTGCCAGCAGCCCGGGACGGTCCCGTACAGATACGCAGTATTTT. Translated: CASSPGRSRTDTQYF.

This clonotype was detected ten times or more. DNA of the CDR3: TGTGCCAGCAACCCGGGACAGGGGGACACTGAAGCTTTCTTT. As protein: CASNPGQGDTEAFF. This chain connects TRBV6-1 to TRBJ1-1, with 11 bases matching TRBD1. CDR3 length: 14 residues. Germline V gives CDR1 MNHNS, CDR2 SASEGT. V trimming: 7 bases; J trimming: 3 bases; junction bases outside the gene matches: 4.

The chain employs TRBV6-2 or TRBV6-3 and TRBJ1-1, with 9 nucleotides matching TRBD1. The germline V gene encodes CDR1 MNHEY and CDR2 SVGEGT. CDR3 length: 18 residues. After removal of 0 bases from V and 6 bases from J, the junction contained 14 bases not matched to a gene. CDR3 protein: CASSYSPFSGTGIPEAFF. CDR3 in DNA: TGTGCCAGCAGTTACTCACCCTTTTCTGGGACAGGGATCCCTGAAGCTTTCTTT.

The J gene is TRBJ2-3, the V gene TRBV7-3; TRBD1 might be the D (6 bases). This CDR3 spans 15 amino acids. The V gene's germline CDR1 is SGHTA and CDR2 FQGTGA. V was shortened by 1 base and J by 2 bases, with 10 bases between the two germline ends. This CDR3 is CASSLSRDNTDTQYF. The CDR3, as DNA: TGTGCCAGCAGCTTAAGCCGGGACAACACAGATACGCAGTATTTT.

V is TRBV10-2 and J is TRBJ2-1, with D possibly matching TRBD2 (5 bases). Trimming took off 6 bases at V and 2 bases at J, with 17 bases between the two ends. The CDR3 totals 16 residues. Germline loops: CDR1 WSHSY, CDR2 SAAADI. The CDR3 region is CASRKRRELPYNEQFF. In nucleotides, the CDR3 is TGCGCCAGCAGAAAGCGAAGGGAGCTTCCCTACAATGAGCAGTTCTTC.

This clonotype was detected a few times. The gene calls are TRBV10-3 and TRBJ1-2; 7 positions agree with TRBD1. The CDR3 extends over 12 amino acids. V shed 5 bases, J shed 7 bases, and the junction held 4 bases outside the gene matches. Germline assignment: CDR1 ENHRY and CDR2 SYGVKD. The CDR3: CAISRQGSGYTF. The CDR3 bases are TGTGCCATCAGTCGACAGGGCTCTGGCTACACCTTC.

This clonotype was seen repeatedly, ten times or more. V gene TRBV5-1 combines with J gene TRBJ2-7; the D is unclear. CDR1 is SGHRS and CDR2 is YFSETQ in the germline V gene. This CDR3 has 13 residues. V dropped 0 bases and J dropped 3 bases, with 7 bases sitting between them. The chain's CDR3 is CASSLDLGYEQYF. The DNA of the CDR3 is TGCGCCAGCAGCTTGGACCTTGGCTACGAGCAGTACTTC.

This clonotype was observed a handful of times. The rearrangement joins TRBV9 to TRBJ2-1, with D possibly matching TRBD2 (6 bases). Germline V lookup: CDR1 SGDLS, CDR2 YYNGEE. The V and J ends lost 3 bases and 5 bases respectively, with 18 bases between them. The CDR3 contains 16 residues. The CDR3 reads CASSAQGTVGHNEQFF. The CDR3 nucleotides are TGTGCCAGCAGCGCCCAAGGGACTGTCGGCCACAATGAGCAGTTCTTC.

This chain uses TRBV29-1 with TRBJ2-1; 15 bases agree with TRBD2. Germline V gene data show CDR1 as SQVTM and CDR2 as ANQGSEA. Losses at the gene ends were 4 bases for V and 14 bases for J; bases not matched to a gene: 12. The CDR3 is 15 amino acids. The CDR3 region has the DNA TGCAGCGTTGCCGGGACTAGCGGGAGGATCTCACCGGAGTTCTTC. As protein: CSVAGTSGRISPEFF.

J is TRBJ2-1 and V is TRBV21-1. TRBV21-1 is deemed a pseudogene. CDR3 length: 11 amino acids. The CDR3 bases are TGTGCCAGCAGGGCAACCAATGAGCAGTTCTTC. Translation: CASRATNEQFF.

V and J are TRBV2 and TRBJ1-1; TRBD1 matches 10 bases. CDR1 is SNHLY, CDR2 FYNNEI, per germline. J lost 3 bases, V lost 5 bases, and 3 bases had no gene match. The CDR3 sequence is 14 residues long. CDR3 residues: CASSKTGGDTEAFF. The DNA of the CDR3 is TGTGCCAGCAGTAAGACAGGGGGCGACACTGAAGCTTTCTTT.

This clonotype was seen at least ten times. The V and J genes are TRBV5-1 and TRBJ2-3; tentatively, D is TRBD2 (6 bases). From germline, CDR1 is SGHRS and CDR2 YFSETQ. V was pared by 1 base and J by 2 bases, with 8 bases between. The CDR3 length is 14 residues. CDR3 nucleotide sequence: TGCGCCAGCAGCTTGACTAGCCCCACAGATACGCAGTATTTT. Protein product: CASSLTSPTDTQYF.

This clonotype was seen a few times. The chain is built from TRBV12-3 or TRBV12-4 and TRBJ2-3; 9 bases agree with TRBD2. The CDR3 sequence is 16 residues long. V dropped 2 bases and J dropped 2; count of bases not matched to a gene: 5. CDR3 DNA: TGTGCCAGCAGTTTAAGGAGACTAGCGGTCACAGATACGCAGTATTTT. Translated, it gives CASSLRRLAVTDTQYF.

The V gene is TRBV29-1, the J gene TRBJ2-3, with D unresolved. Germline V lookup: CDR1 SQVTM, CDR2 ANQGSEA. The CDR3 totals 11 residues. CDR3 nucleotide sequence: TGCAGTGGTGAAGTTCTAGATACGCAGTATTTT. This sequence encodes CSGEVLDTQYF.

This clonotype has only a few counts. This chain connects TRBV24-1 to TRBJ2-5, with 8 bases aligning to TRBD1. Germline CDR1 reads KGHDR; CDR2 reads SFDVKD. CDR3 length: 14 amino acids. V gave up 3 bases and J gave up 5 bases; unmatched junction bases: 4. CDR3 amino acids: CATSDRTGQETQYF. The CDR3 DNA is TGTGCCACCAGTGATCGGACAGGGCAGGAGACCCAGTACTTC.

The rearrangement uses TRBV15 and TRBJ2-3, with TRBD2 matching over 9 bases. The CDR3 runs to 14 residues. In germline, CDR1 is LNHNV, CDR2 YYDKDF (reference sequence). V shed 8 bases, J shed 4 bases, and the junction held 7 bases outside the gene matches. CDR3 in amino acids: CATFRAGGPDTQYF. DNA for the CDR3: TGTGCCACCTTTCGGGCGGGAGGGCCAGATACGCAGTATTTT.

This clonotype was detected ten times or more. This chain uses TRBV5-1 with TRBJ1-2; D might be TRBD1 (6 bases). Trimming stripped 4 bases from V and 3 bases from J, with 10 bases between. The CDR3 is 13 amino acids. The V gene's germline CDR1 is SGHRS and CDR2 YFSETQ. CDR3 bases: TGCGCCAGCAGCCGCGCAGGGGACTATGGCTACACCTTC. Its protein product is CASSRAGDYGYTF. Combining the CDR3 with reference TRBV5-1 and TRBJ1-2 gives the whole variable domain KAGVTQTPRYLIKTRGQQVTLSCSPISGHRSVSWYQQTPGQGLQFLFEYFSETQRNKGNFPGRFSGRQFSNSRSEMNVSTLELGDSALYLCASSRAGDYGYTFGSGTRLTVV.

In its sample, this clonotype was seen many times. The V call is TRBV14, the J call TRBJ2-1, with D uncertain. The CDR3 sequence is 15 residues long. In germline, CDR1 is SGHDN, CDR2 FVKESK. The V end was cut by 1 base, the J end by 0 bases, with 7 bases between. The DNA for the CDR3 is TGTGCCAGCAGCCAAGGGCAAAACTCCTACAATGAGCAGTTCTTC. This gives the protein CASSQGQNSYNEQFF. The full variable domain, in which reference TRBV14 and TRBJ2-1 provide the parts outside the CDR3, is EAGVTQFPSHSVIEKGQTVTLRCDPISGHDNLYWYRRVMGKEIKFLLHFVKESKQDESGMPNNRFLAERTGGTYSTLKVQPAELEDSGVYFCASSQGQNSYNEQFFGPGTRLTVL.

This clonotype has ten or more counts. V is TRBV12-3 or TRBV12-4 and J is TRBJ2-3, with TRBD2 matching 11 bases. Trimming at V came to 3 bases and at J to 2 bases, leaving 7 bases not matched to a gene. The CDR3 consists of 17 residues. The CDR3 reads CASSFKGTSGSTDTQYF. CDR3 bases: TGTGCCAGCAGTTTTAAGGGGACTAGCGGTTCCACAGATACGCAGTATTTT.

There are many counts of this clonotype. The chain is built from TRBV5-1 and TRBJ2-7, with a weak D call TRBD2 (6 bases). CDR3 size: 13 residues. Trimming pared 4 bases from V and 2 bases from J, leaving 10 bases between. The germline V gene has CDR1 SGHRS and CDR2 YFSETQ. In nucleotides, the CDR3 is TGCGCCAGCAGCCGGGACTCCACCTACGAGCAGTACTTC. Protein sequence: CASSRDSTYEQYF. Variable domain in full (rest from reference TRBV5-1 and TRBJ2-7): KAGVTQTPRYLIKTRGQQVTLSCSPISGHRSVSWYQQTPGQGLQFLFEYFSETQRNKGNFPGRFSGRQFSNSRSEMNVSTLELGDSALYLCASSRDSTYEQYFGPGTRLTVT.

This clonotype has more than one count but fewer than ten. The V call is TRBV10-3, the J call TRBJ1-5; TRBD1 aligns across 8 bases. The CDR3 extends over 13 amino acids. V lost 8 bases to trimming and J lost 5 bases; unmatched junction nucleotides: 5. Per germline, CDR1 ENHRY and CDR2 SYGVKD. The CDR3 nucleotides are TGTGCCATCGGGTCGGACAGGGATCAGCCCCAGCATTTT. It yields the protein CAIGSDRDQPQHF.

The rearrangement joins TRBV5-1 to TRBJ1-2, with no clear D. V was trimmed by 0 bases and J by 8 bases, leaving 11 bases between them. Germline values: CDR1 SGHRS, CDR2 YFSETQ. The CDR3 runs 13 residues. The CDR3, as DNA: TGCGCCAGCAGCTTGGAGGCAGGCTGGGGCTACACCTTC. Translating gives CASSLEAGWGYTF.

The table lists this clonotype with a few counts. The CDR3 DNA reads as TGTGCCAGCAGTTCCGGACCCCCGGGCGCTGAAGCTTTCTTT. Encoded protein: CASSSGPPGAEAFF. This sequence joins TRBV27 and TRBJ1-1; D is uncertain. Between the trimmed V and J ends, which lost 4 bases and 6 bases, there was a span of 15 bases. Germline-derived CDR1 and CDR2 are MNHEY and SMNVEV (reference sequence). This CDR3 comprises 14 residues.

In this sample, this clonotype turned up many times. The genes are TRBV20-1 and TRBJ2-7; 8 bases are shared with TRBD1. The V gene end was trimmed by 6 bases and the J gene end by 5 bases; junction bases not matched to a gene: 6. The CDR3 is made up of 12 amino acids. Germline V lookup: CDR1 DFQATT, CDR2 SNEGSKA (reference sequence). The CDR3 bases are TGCAGTGCGCCAGGGGGCAGAGACGAGCAGTACTTC. This sequence encodes CSAPGGRDEQYF.

This clonotype was counted only a few times. The chain is built from TRBV2 and TRBJ2-1; 8 nucleotides line up with TRBD2. The V gene end was trimmed by 8 bases and the J gene end by 2 bases; junction bases not matched to a gene: 5. Germline assignment: CDR1 SNHLY and CDR2 FYNNEI. The CDR3 sequence is 14 residues long. The CDR3: CASPSGPTYNEQFF. CDR3 DNA sequence: TGTGCCAGCCCTAGCGGGCCGACCTACAATGAGCAGTTCTTC.

This clonotype was found many times. The V and J genes are TRBV20-1 and TRBJ1-1; 11 bases agree with TRBD1. Germline CDR1 is DFQATT and CDR2 is SNEGSKA (reference sequence). Germline trimming cut 0 bases from V and 5 bases from J; bases unmatched to any gene: 8. The CDR3 runs 16 residues. The CDR3 coding sequence is TGCAGTGCTAGAGATCCGTTTGGACAGGGGGCGACTGAAGCTTTCTTT. Translated, it gives CSARDPFGQGATEAFF.

This chain connects TRBV28 to TRBJ1-4, with 9 bases identical to TRBD1. The ends lost 6 bases at V and 6 bases at J; junction bases unmatched: 5. Germline V gene sequence: CDR1 MDHEN, CDR2 SYDVKM. The CDR3 loop spans 14 amino acids. CDR3 region: CASSGGTGYEKLFF. As DNA, the CDR3 is TGTGCCAGCAGCGGAGGGACAGGGTATGAAAAACTGTTTTTT.

This clonotype was picked up a small number of times. The J gene is TRBJ1-4, the V gene TRBV28; TRBD1 matches at 10 bases. With V trimmed by 5 bases and J by 8 bases, 5 bases remained unmatched. Per the germline V gene, CDR1 is MDHEN and CDR2 is SYDVKM. CDR3 length equals 14 residues. CDR3 DNA sequence: TGTGCCAGCAGTCCCGACAGGGGGCGAGAAAAACTGTTTTTT. It encodes CASSPDRGREKLFF.